A single sample gave rise to the 20 T cell receptor beta chains below, sequenced in a study of blood T cell repertoires in COVID-19. Measured with immunoSEQ multiplex PCR; TCRdb has only the in-frame clones, and not every one. The sample has 30,000 to 40,000 clones, roughly 90% seen once; the top ten hold just under 2%. Sequenced: peripheral blood. These receptor sequences come from a man aged 50 to 59 with active or convalescent COVID-19.

The chain couples TRBV3-1 (or the pseudogene TRBV3-2) to TRBJ2-3, with TRBD2 as a possible D gene (6 bases). V gave up 6 bases and J gave up 3 bases, with 10 bases separating them. The germline CDR1 and CDR2 sequences are LGHDT and YNNKEL (reference sequence). This CDR3 is built from 13 residues. The CDR3 DNA reads as TGTGCCAGCAGGCTAGCGAGGACAGATACGCAGTATTTT. Residues: CASRLARTDTQYF.

The genes are TRBV11-2 and TRBJ2-1; TRBD1 agrees at 10 bases. The germline CDR1 and CDR2 sequences are SGHAT and FQNNGV. This CDR3 comprises 15 residues. V was pared by 4 bases and J by 6 bases, with 6 bases of the junction left unmatched. Here the CDR3 DNA reads TGTGCCAGCAGCTCACCCGGGACAGGGGTCAATGAGCAGTTCTTC. Translating gives CASSSPGTGVNEQFF. The full variable domain, completed using reference TRBV11-2 and TRBJ2-1, is EAGVAQSPRYKIIEKRQSVAFWCNPISGHATLYWYQQILGQGPKLLIQFQNNGVVDDSQLPKDRFSAERLKGVDSTLKIQPAKLEDSAVYLCASSSPGTGVNEQFFGPGTRLTVL.

J is TRBJ2-5 and V is TRBV28, with 9 bases identical to TRBD2. Per the germline V gene, CDR1 is MDHEN and CDR2 is SYDVKM. Trimming cost V 4 bases and J 3 bases; bases outside gene matches: 15. CDR3 length: 18 residues. This CDR3 is CASSWGGGSGRIEETQYF. Here the CDR3 DNA reads TGTGCCAGCAGTTGGGGGGGTGGTAGCGGGAGAATCGAAGAGACCCAGTACTTC.

The V and J genes are TRBV10-1 and TRBJ2-3; D is unresolved. The germline V and J ends were trimmed by 3 bases and 0 bases, with 13 bases remaining between them. Germline CDR1 reads WNHNN; CDR2 reads SYGVQD (reference sequence). This CDR3 is built from 16 residues. CDR3 DNA sequence: TGCGCCAGCAGTGACCCCCGGCGCGGTAGCACAGATACGCAGTATTTT. Residues: CASSDPRRGSTDTQYF.

The chain links TRBV5-8 to TRBJ1-4; the D is unclear. Germline CDR1 reads SGHTS; CDR2 reads YDEGEE. The CDR3 sequence is 15 residues long. The germline V and J ends were trimmed by 2 bases and 0 bases, with 8 bases remaining between them. The CDR3 protein is CASSFGGSTNEKLFF. The CDR3 DNA is TGTGCCAGCAGCTTCGGCGGATCAACTAATGAAAAACTGTTTTTT.

The CDR3 loop is CASSRDTSGRDYEQYF. The DNA for the CDR3 is TGTGCCAGCAGCCGAGACACCTCGGGCAGGGACTACGAGCAGTACTTC. The V call is TRBV4-2, the J call TRBJ2-7; D perhaps matches TRBD1 (5 bases). This CDR3 has 16 amino acids. Trimming left V 4 bases short and J 3 bases short, with 19 bases between. Per the germline V gene, CDR1 is LGHNA and CDR2 is YNFKEQ.

The V and J genes are TRBV6-5 and TRBJ1-2; TRBD1 is a possible D gene (6 bases). V dropped 1 base and J dropped 8 bases, with 11 bases sitting between them. This CDR3 has 13 residues. Germline V lookup: CDR1 MNHEY, CDR2 SVGAGI. The CDR3 bases are TGTGCCAGCAGTTACTTGGACAGACGGGGCTACACCTTC. It is translated as CASSYLDRRGYTF.

The chain joins TRBV25-1 to TRBJ1-1; the D is unclear. The CDR3 runs 13 residues. Trimming shortened V by 6 bases and J by 3 bases, and 11 bases separated the two germline ends. The germline V gene encodes CDR1 MGHDK and CDR2 SYGVNS. The CDR3 sequence is CASRTTGDTEAFF. The CDR3 DNA follows: TGTGCCAGCAGAACGACCGGGGACACTGAAGCTTTCTTT. Based on the CDR3 plus reference TRBV25-1 and TRBJ1-1, the full variable domain is EADIYQTPRYLVIGTGKKITLECSQTMGHDKMYWYQQDPGMELHLIHYSYGVNSTEKGDLSSESTVSRIRTEHFPLTLESARPSHTSQYLCASRTTGDTEAFFGQGTRLTVV.

The chain combines TRBV19 with TRBJ1-1, with D uncertain. Germline V CDR1 and CDR2: LNHDA, SQIVND (reference sequence). V was pared by 1 base and J by 0 bases, with 9 bases between. The CDR3 has 15 residues. The CDR3 spells CASSIVRGVNTEAFF. CDR3 in DNA: TGTGCCAGTAGTATAGTTCGAGGCGTGAACACTGAAGCTTTCTTT.

The V gene is TRBV5-4, the J gene TRBJ2-7, with 7 bases lining up with TRBD2. The length of the CDR3 is 14 residues. Germline V CDR1 and CDR2: SGHNT, YYREEE (reference sequence). The V segment lost 0 bases and the J segment 1 base; nucleotides outside the gene matches: 1. The CDR3 sequence: CASSLEAGSYEQYF. CDR3 nucleotides: TGTGCCAGCAGCTTGGAAGCGGGATCCTACGAGCAGTACTTC.

This clone was seen once. The V call is TRBV18, the J call TRBJ2-3, with 10 bases fitting TRBD1. Germline V gene lookup returns CDR1 KGHSH and CDR2 LQKENI. The V and J ends lost 5 bases and 1 base, in that order; junction bases with no gene match: 3. The CDR3 covers 15 residues. CDR3 in DNA: TGTGCCAGCTCAACGGACAGGGGGGGCACAGATACGCAGTATTTT. Protein: CASSTDRGGTDTQYF.

This chain uses TRBV30 with TRBJ1-1; maybe TRBD1 (6 bases). This CDR3 is 15 amino acids long. Germline CDR1 GTSNPN, CDR2 SVGIG (reference sequence). V lost 2 bases to trimming and J lost 0 bases, with 13 bases between them. In DNA form, the CDR3 reads TGTGCCTGGAGTCGGACGGGGGGCGTGAACACTGAAGCTTTCTTT. It specifies CAWSRTGGVNTEAFF.

The chain uses TRBV7-9 and TRBJ1-2; 9 bases map to TRBD1. V lost 4 bases and J lost 4; bases outside the gene matches: 4. The CDR3 spans 14 residues. Germline assignment: CDR1 SEHNR and CDR2 FQNEAQ (reference sequence). CDR3 bases: TGTGCCAGCAGCTCGGGACAGGGAGCCTATGGCTACACCTTC. Protein product: CASSSGQGAYGYTF.

The chain links TRBV9 to TRBJ2-1; TRBD1 is a possible D gene (6 bases). V was clipped by 0 bases and J by 12 bases, with 19 bases between them. Germline V gene sequence: CDR1 SGDLS, CDR2 YYNGEE. The CDR3 is made up of 15 amino acids. Here the CDR3 DNA reads TGTGCCAGCAGCGTAGCCGGTACAGGGAATAGGAGGCAGTTCTTC. Translating gives CASSVAGTGNRRQFF.

This sequence joins TRBV5-1 and TRBJ2-1; TRBD2 matches 8 bases. The CDR3 consists of 15 residues. The trim removed 0 bases at V and 6 bases at J, leaving 5 bases unmatched. CDR1 is SGHRS, CDR2 YFSETQ, per germline. In nucleotides, the CDR3 is TGCGCCAGCAGCTTGGAGGCTAGCGGGCCCAATGAGCAGTTCTTC. It specifies CASSLEASGPNEQFF. Based on the CDR3 plus reference TRBV5-1 and TRBJ2-1, the full variable domain is KAGVTQTPRYLIKTRGQQVTLSCSPISGHRSVSWYQQTPGQGLQFLFEYFSETQRNKGNFPGRFSGRQFSNSRSEMNVSTLELGDSALYLCASSLEASGPNEQFFGPGTRLTVL.

The gene calls are TRBV5-1 and TRBJ2-5; 7 bases agree with TRBD1. After removal of 4 bases from V and 2 bases from J, the junction contained 2 bases not matched to a gene. Germline V gene sequence: CDR1 SGHRS, CDR2 YFSETQ. This CDR3 has 13 residues. CDR3 loop: CASSVTGQETQYF. CDR3 DNA: TGCGCCAGCAGCGTGACAGGGCAAGAGACCCAGTACTTC. Together with reference TRBV5-1 and TRBJ2-5, the CDR3 gives the full variable domain: KAGVTQTPRYLIKTRGQQVTLSCSPISGHRSVSWYQQTPGQGLQFLFEYFSETQRNKGNFPGRFSGRQFSNSRSEMNVSTLELGDSALYLCASSVTGQETQYFGPGTRLLVL.

The chain recombines TRBV7-9 with TRBJ2-1, with TRBD2 identical over 14 bases. CDR3 length equals 17 residues. Germline CDR1 reads SEHNR; CDR2 reads FQNEAQ (reference sequence). J gave up 3 bases and V 0 bases, and 1 base lay outside the gene matches. The CDR3 coding sequence is TGTGCCAGCAGCTTAGCTGGGACTAGCGGGAGCTACAATGAGCAGTTCTTC. Translating gives CASSLAGTSGSYNEQFF.

In its sample, this clone was seen once. The CDR3, as DNA: TGTGCCAGCAGTTACTCTGGCTTACGAGGGTATGGCTACACCTTC. Protein: CASSYSGLRGYGYTF. The rearrangement joins TRBV6-5 to TRBJ1-2; D is undetermined. CDR1 is MNHEY and CDR2 is SVGAGI in the germline V gene. V was shortened by 0 bases and J by 5 bases, with 13 bases between the two germline ends. This CDR3 is 15 amino acids long.

The chain uses TRBV10-3 and TRBJ2-2; TRBD1 matches 9 bases. J gave up 7 bases and V 6 bases, and 12 bases lay outside the gene matches. The CDR3 covers 16 residues. CDR1 and CDR2 from the germline V gene are ENHRY and SYGVKD. CDR3 sequence: CAISLDRGQIGGELFF. CDR3 DNA sequence: TGTGCCATCAGCTTGGACAGGGGACAGATCGGCGGGGAGCTGTTTTTT.

The genes are TRBV28 and TRBJ1-2, with TRBD1 matching 8 bases. J was trimmed by 4 bases and V by 5 bases; bases with no gene match: 9. The CDR3 is 15 residues long. CDR1 and CDR2 from the germline V gene are MDHEN and SYDVKM. The CDR3 region has the DNA TGTGCCAGCAGTACAGACAGGGGCTTGATCTATGGCTACACCTTC. Its translation is CASSTDRGLIYGYTF.